This T cell receptor beta chain was retrieved from a study of cytomegalovirus exposure and HLA in healthy donors. Overall study: An analysis done earlier identified some 120 million unique TCR beta sequences from approximately 170 million T cells.

The PCR contained 60 Vbeta and 13 Jbeta primers. The table came from immunoSEQ multiplex PCR; TCRdb's copy has only in-frame clones and leaves some out. The table shows 120,000 to 150,000 clones, with around 78% occurring only once. As to this clone: Its antigen is currently unknown.

Findings of the study overall: It was likely that a cluster of highly shared sequence variants was a sequencing artifact. Researchers reported from a later analysis that most CMV-associated TCR beta chains appeared HLA-restricted. The listing of 150 to 200 TCR beta chains classed them as cytomegalovirus-associated.

The J segment lost 7 bases and the V segment lost 6 bases, leaving 3 bases of the junction unmatched. Germline CDR1 and CDR2: MNHNS and SASEGT. CDR3 size: 11 residues. The chain uses TRBV6-1 and TRBJ2-7, with 7 bases matching TRBD1. The TCR comes from a woman under 30 in good health and CMV-seronegative. Sequencing was performed on PBMCs. CDR3 amino acids: CASSHRGEQYF. The CDR3 nucleotides read TGTGCCAGCAGCCACAGGGGTGAGCAGTACTTC.